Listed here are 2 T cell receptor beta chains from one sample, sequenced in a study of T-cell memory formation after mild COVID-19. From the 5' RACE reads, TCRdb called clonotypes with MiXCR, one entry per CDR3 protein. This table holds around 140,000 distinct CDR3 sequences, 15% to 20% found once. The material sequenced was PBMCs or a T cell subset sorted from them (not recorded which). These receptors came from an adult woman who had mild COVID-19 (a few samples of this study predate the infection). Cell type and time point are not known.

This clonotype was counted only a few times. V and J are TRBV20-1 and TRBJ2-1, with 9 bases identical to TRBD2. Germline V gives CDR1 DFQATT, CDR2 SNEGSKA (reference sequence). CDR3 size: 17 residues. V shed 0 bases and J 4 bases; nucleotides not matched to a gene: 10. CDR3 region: CSARDARLTSGYNEQFF. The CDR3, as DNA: TGCAGTGCTAGAGACGCGCGTTTGACTAGCGGATACAATGAGCAGTTCTTC.

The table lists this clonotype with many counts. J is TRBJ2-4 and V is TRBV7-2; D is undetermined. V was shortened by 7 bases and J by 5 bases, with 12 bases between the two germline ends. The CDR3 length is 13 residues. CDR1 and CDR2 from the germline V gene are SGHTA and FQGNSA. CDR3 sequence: CASNQKVENIQYF. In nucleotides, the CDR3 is TGTGCCAGCAACCAAAAAGTCGAAAACATTCAGTACTTC. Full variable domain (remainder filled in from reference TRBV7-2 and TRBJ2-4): GAGVSQSPSNKVTEKGKDVELRCDPISGHTALYWYRQSLGQGLEFLIYFQGNSAPDKSGLPSDRFSAERTGGSVSTLTIQRTQQEDSAVYLCASNQKVENIQYFGAGTRLSVL.